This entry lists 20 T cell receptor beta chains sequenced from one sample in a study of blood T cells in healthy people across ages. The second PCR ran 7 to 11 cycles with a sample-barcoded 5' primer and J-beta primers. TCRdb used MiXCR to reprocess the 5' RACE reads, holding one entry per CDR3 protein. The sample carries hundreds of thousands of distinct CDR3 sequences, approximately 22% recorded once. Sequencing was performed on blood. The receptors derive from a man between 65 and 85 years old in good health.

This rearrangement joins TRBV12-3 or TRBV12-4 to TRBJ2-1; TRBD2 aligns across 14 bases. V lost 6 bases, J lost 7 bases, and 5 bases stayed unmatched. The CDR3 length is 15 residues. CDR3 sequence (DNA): TGTGCCAGCAGCAAGACTAGCGGGAGGGAAAATGAGCAGTTCTTC. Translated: CASSKTSGRENEQFF.

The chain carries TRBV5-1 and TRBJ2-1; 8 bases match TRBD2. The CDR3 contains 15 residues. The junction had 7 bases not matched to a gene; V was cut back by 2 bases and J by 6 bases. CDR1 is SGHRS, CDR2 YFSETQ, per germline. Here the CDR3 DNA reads TGCGCCAGCAGCTTAGCGGGAGCACAGGGCAATGAGCAGTTCTTC. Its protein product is CASSLAGAQGNEQFF.

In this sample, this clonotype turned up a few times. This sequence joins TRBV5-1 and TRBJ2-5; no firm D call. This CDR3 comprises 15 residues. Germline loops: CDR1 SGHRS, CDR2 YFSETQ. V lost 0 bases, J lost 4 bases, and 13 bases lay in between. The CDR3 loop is CASSLDLISRETQYF. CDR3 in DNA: TGCGCCAGCAGCTTGGACCTAATCTCCCGAGAGACCCAGTACTTC.

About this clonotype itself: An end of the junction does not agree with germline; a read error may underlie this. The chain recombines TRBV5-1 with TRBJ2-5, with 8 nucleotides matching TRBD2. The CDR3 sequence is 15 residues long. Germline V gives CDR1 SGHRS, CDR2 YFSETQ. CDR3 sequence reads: CARSYDSSGGETQYF. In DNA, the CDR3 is TGCGCCCGCAGTTATGACTCCAGCGGGGGTGAGACCCAGTACTTC.

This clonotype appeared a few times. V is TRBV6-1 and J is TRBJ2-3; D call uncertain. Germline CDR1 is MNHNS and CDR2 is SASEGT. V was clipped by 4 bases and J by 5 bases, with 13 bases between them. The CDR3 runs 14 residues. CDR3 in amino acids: CASSVTAWEDTQYF. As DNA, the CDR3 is TGTGCCAGCAGTGTAACAGCGTGGGAAGATACGCAGTATTTT.

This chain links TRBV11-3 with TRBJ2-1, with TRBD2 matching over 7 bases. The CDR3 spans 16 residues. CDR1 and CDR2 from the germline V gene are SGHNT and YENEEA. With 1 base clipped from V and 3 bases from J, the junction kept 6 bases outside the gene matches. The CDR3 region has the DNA TGTGCCAGCAGCTTAGGAGGCGGGAGATTCTACAATGAGCAGTTCTTC. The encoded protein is CASSLGGGRFYNEQFF.

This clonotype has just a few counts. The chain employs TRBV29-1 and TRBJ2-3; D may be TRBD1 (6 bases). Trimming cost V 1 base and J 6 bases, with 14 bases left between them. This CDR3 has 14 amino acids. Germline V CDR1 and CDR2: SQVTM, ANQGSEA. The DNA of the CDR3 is TGCAGCGTTGAAGGGAAACAGGGTGGTGATACGCAGTATTTT. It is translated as CSVEGKQGGDTQYF.

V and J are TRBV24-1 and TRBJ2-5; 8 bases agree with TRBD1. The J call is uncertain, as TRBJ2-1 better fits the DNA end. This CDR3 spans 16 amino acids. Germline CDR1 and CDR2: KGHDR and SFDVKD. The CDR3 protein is CATSERTGSSYNEQFF. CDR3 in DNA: TGTGCCACCAGTGAAAGGACAGGGAGCTCCTACAATGAGCAGTTCTTC.

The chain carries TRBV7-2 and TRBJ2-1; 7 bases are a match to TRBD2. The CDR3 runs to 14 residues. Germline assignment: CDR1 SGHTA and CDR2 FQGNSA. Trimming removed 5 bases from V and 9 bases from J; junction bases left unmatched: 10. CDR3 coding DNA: TGTGCCAGCAGCGCCTTGCGAAGGGAGGGTGAGCAGTTCTTC. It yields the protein CASSALRREGEQFF.

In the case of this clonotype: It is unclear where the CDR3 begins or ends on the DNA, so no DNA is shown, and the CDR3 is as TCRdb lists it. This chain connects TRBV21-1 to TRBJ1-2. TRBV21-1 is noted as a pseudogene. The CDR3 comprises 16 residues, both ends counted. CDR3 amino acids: CASSKFVAGGNYGYTF.

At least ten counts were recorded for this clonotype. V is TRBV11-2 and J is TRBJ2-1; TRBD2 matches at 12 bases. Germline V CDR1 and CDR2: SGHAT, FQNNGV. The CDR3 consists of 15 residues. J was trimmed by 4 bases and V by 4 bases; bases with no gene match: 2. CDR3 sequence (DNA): TGTGCCAGCAGCTCCGGACTAGCGGGATACAATGAGCAGTTCTTC. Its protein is CASSSGLAGYNEQFF.

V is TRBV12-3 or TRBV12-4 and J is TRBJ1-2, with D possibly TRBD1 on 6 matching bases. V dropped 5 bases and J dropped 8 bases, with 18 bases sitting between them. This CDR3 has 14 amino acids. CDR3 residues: CASSPPGRGGGYTF. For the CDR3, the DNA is TGTGCCAGCAGTCCACCCGGGAGGGGGGGCGGCTACACCTTC.

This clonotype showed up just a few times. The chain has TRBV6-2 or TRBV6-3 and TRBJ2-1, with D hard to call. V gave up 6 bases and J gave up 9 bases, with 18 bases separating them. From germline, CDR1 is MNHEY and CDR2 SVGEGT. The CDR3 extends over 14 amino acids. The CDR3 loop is CASRPSGTGVEQFF. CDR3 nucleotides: TGTGCCAGCAGACCGTCGGGTACTGGAGTTGAGCAGTTCTTC.

The CDR3 loop reads CASSPLRGRLGGNQPQHF. The DNA for the CDR3 is TGTGCCAGCAGTCCACTCAGGGGCCGACTTGGGGGCAATCAGCCCCAGCATTTT. This sequence joins TRBV27 and TRBJ1-5; the D gene is possibly TRBD1 (6 bases). The CDR3 loop spans 18 amino acids. V lost 5 bases and J lost 2, with 22 bases in between. CDR1 MNHEY and CDR2 SMNVEV come from the germline V gene (reference sequence).

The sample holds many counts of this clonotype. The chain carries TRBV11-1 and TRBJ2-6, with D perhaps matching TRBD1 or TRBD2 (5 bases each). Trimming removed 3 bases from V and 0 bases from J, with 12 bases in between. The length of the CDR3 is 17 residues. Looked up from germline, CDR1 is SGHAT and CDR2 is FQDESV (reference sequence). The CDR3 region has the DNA TGTGCCAGCAGCTTGGAGTGGGGGATCTCTGGGGCCAACGTCCTGACTTTC. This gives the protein CASSLEWGISGANVLTF.

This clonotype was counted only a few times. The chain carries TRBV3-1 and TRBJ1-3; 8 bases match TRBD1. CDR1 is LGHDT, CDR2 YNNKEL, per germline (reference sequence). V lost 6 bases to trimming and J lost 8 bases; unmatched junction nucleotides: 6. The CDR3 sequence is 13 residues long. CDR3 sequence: CASSTGGSHTIYF. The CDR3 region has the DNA TGTGCCAGCAGTACAGGGGGTAGTCACACCATATATTTT.

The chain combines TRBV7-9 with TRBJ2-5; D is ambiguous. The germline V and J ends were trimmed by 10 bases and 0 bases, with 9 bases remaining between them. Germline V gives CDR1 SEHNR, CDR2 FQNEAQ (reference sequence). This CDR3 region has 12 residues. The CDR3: CATRANQETQYF. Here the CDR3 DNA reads TGTGCCACCAGAGCTAACCAAGAGACCCAGTACTTC.

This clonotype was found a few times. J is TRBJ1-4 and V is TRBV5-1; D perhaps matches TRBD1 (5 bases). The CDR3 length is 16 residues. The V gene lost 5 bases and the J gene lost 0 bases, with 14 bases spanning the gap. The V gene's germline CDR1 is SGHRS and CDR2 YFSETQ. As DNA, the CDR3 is TGCGCCAGCAGATCGGGACGGGGCGCAACTAATGAAAAACTGTTTTTT. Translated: CASRSGRGATNEKLFF.

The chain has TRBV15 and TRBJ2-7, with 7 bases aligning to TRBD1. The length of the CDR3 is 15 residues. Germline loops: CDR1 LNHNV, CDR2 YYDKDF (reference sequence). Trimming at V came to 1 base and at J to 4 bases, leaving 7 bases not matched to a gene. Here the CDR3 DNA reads TGTGCCACCAGCAGAGCTAGGACAGGCTCATACGAGCAGTACGTC. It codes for CATSRARTGSYEQYV.

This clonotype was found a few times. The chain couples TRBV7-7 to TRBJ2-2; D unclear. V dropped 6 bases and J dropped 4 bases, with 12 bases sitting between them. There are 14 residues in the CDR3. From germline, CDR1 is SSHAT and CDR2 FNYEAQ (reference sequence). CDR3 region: CASRSSRFTGELFF. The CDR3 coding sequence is TGTGCCAGCAGATCGTCTAGATTCACCGGGGAGCTGTTTTTT.